The rows below give T cell receptor beta chains drawn from one sample of a study of siplizumab effects on memory and regulatory T cells. Method: immunoSEQ multiplex PCR; TCRdb's copy keeps in-frame clones and lacks some. The profile shows about 110,000 clones, roughly 92% of them singletons. Input material: CD4+ T cells sorted from blood. Receptor source: a human donor in good health. Each CDR3 is given with its conserved first and last residue. The D gene is left open where the match is weak. Clone size is stated in some rows and not others, as once, few, many or a class when expanded.

v_call	j_call	d_call	clone_size	cdr3_aa	cdr3_nt
TRBV27	TRBJ2-7	NA	NA	CASRAQGGHSYEQYF	TGTGCCAGCCGAGCGCAGGGGGGTCACTCCTACGAGCAGTACTTC
TRBV18	TRBJ1-2	TRBD1	NA	CASSPLAGQGAEYYGYTF	TGTGCCAGCTCACCACTAGCGGGACAGGGGGCGGAATACTATGGCTACACCTTC
TRBV18	TRBJ2-3	NA	NA	CASSRSDTQYF	TGTGCCAGCTCACGTTCGGATACGCAGTATTTT
TRBV5-1	TRBJ2-5	NA	NA	CASSLDPPGTQYF	TGCGCCAGCAGCTTAGACCCCCCCGGGACCCAGTACTTC
TRBV5-1	TRBJ2-5	NA	NA	CASSLNPSARQETQYF	TGCGCCAGCAGCTTAAATCCTAGCGCCCGCCAAGAGACCCAGTACTTC
TRBV11-2	TRBJ2-5	NA	NA	CASRPTPWETQYF	TGTGCCAGCAGACCTACCCCTTGGGAGACCCAGTACTTC
TRBV6-6	TRBJ2-1	TRBD2	NA	CASILSWVGLESQTFF	TGTGCCAGCATTTTATCATGGGTCGGACTAGAATCACAGACATTCTTC
TRBV7-9	TRBJ1-3	NA	NA	CASSFLGSSGNTIYF	TGTGCCAGCAGCTTCCTGGGGTCCTCTGGAAACACCATATATTTT
TRBV6-1	TRBJ2-5	NA	NA	CASNLQPNKETQYF	TGTGCCAGCAACCTACAGCCTAACAAAGAGACCCAGTACTTC
TRBV23-1	TRBJ2-7	TRBD1	NA	CASSHSGTGSYEQYF	TGCGCCAGCAGTCATTCCGGGACAGGCTCCTACGAGCAGTACTTC
TRBV15	TRBJ2-7	TRBD2	once	CATSRDPGLAWEQYF	TGTGCCACCAGCAGAGATCCGGGACTAGCTTGGGAGCAGTACTTC
TRBV7-8	TRBJ2-5	NA	NA	CASSLGKGKGLQETQYF	TGTGCCAGCAGCTTAGGGAAAGGGAAAGGGCTCCAAGAGACCCAGTACTTC
TRBV14	TRBJ1-2	NA	NA	CASSQVGFNYGYTF	TGTGCCAGCAGCCAAGTTGGCTTTAACTATGGCTACACCTTC
TRBV18	TRBJ1-5	TRBD1	NA	CASSSLAAGGYQPQHF	TGTGCCAGCTCATCTCTGGCGGCAGGGGGATATCAGCCCCAGCATTTT
TRBV5-6	TRBJ1-1	NA	NA	CASSLQKRQVMNTEAFF	TGTGCCAGCAGCCTCCAAAAGAGACAGGTCATGAACACTGAAGCTTTCTTT
TRBV6-1	TRBJ2-7	NA	NA	CASSSNVGLYEQYF	TGTGCCAGCAGTTCTAACGTTGGCCTCTACGAGCAGTACTTC